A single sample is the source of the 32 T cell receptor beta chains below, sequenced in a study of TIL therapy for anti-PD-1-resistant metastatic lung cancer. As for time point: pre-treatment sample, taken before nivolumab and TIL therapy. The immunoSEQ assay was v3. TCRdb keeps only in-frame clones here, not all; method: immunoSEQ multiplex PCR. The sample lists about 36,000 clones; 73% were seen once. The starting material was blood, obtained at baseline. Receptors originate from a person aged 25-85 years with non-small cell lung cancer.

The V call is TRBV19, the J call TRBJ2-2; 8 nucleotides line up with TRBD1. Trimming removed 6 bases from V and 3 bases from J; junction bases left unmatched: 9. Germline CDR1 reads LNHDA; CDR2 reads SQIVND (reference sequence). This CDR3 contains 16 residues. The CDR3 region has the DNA TGTGCCAGTAGCGATTGGACAGGGCGGGACACCGGGGAGCTGTTTTTT. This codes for CASSDWTGRDTGELFF. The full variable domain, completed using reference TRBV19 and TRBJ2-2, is DGGITQSPKYLFRKEGQNVTLSCEQNLNHDAMYWYRQDPGQGLRLIYYSQIVNDFQKGDIAEGYSVSREKKESFPLTVTSAQKNPTAFYLCASSDWTGRDTGELFFGEGSRLTVL.

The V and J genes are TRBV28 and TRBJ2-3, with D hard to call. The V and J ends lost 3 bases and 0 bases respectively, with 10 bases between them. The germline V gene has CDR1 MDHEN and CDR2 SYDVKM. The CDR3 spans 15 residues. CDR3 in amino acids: CASSFSVSSTDTQYF. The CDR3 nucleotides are TGTGCCAGCAGTTTTTCGGTCTCTAGCACAGATACGCAGTATTTT.

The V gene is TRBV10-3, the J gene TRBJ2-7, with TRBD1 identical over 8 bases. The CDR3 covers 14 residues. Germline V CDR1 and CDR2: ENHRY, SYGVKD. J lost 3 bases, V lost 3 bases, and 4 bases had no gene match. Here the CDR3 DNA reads TGTGCCATCAGTGACCATGGACAGGGCTACGAGCAGTACTTC. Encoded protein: CAISDHGQGYEQYF.

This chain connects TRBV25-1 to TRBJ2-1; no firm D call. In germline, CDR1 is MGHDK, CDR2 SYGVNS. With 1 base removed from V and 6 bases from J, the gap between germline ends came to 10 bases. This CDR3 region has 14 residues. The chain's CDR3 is CASSESTEINEQFF. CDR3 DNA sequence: TGTGCCAGCAGTGAATCAACAGAGATCAATGAGCAGTTCTTC. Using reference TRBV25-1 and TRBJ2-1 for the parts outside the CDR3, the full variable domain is EADIYQTPRYLVIGTGKKITLECSQTMGHDKMYWYQQDPGMELHLIHYSYGVNSTEKGDLSSESTVSRIRTEHFPLTLESARPSHTSQYLCASSESTEINEQFFGPGTRLTVL.

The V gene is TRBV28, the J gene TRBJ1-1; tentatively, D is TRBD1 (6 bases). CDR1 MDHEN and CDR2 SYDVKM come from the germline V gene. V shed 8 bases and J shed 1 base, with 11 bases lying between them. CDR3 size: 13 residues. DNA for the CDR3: TGTGCCAGCGAAGGGGGTAGGAACACTGAAGCTTTCTTT. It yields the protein CASEGGRNTEAFF.

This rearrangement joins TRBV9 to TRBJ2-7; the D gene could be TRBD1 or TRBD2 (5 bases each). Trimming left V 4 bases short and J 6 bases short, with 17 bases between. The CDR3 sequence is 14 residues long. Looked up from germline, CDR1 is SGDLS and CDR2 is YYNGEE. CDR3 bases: TGTGCCAGCAGCTTTTCCGGGACCACCGGCGAGCAGTACTTC. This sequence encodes CASSFSGTTGEQYF.

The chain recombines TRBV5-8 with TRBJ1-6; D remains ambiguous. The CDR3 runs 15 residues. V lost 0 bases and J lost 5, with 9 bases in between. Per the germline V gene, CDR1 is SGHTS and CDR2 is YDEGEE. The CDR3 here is CASSLGTVDNSPLHF. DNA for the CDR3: TGTGCCAGCAGCTTGGGAACGGTCGATAATTCACCCCTCCACTTT.

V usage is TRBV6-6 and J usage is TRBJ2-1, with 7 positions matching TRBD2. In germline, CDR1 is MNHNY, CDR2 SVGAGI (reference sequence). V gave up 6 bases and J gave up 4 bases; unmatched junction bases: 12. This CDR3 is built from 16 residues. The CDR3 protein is CASRTSSPGGYNEQFF. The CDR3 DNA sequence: TGTGCCAGCAGGACTAGCTCACCCGGGGGATACAATGAGCAGTTCTTC.

In DNA, the CDR3 is TGCGCCAGCAGCCAAAGATACAGGGGGGACTATGGCTACACCTTC. It translates to CASSQRYRGDYGYTF. V is TRBV4-3 and J is TRBJ1-2; 8 nucleotides align to TRBD1. The CDR3 covers 15 residues. The germline V gene has CDR1 LGHNA and CDR2 YSLEER. Germline trimming cut 2 bases from V and 3 bases from J; bases unmatched to any gene: 5.

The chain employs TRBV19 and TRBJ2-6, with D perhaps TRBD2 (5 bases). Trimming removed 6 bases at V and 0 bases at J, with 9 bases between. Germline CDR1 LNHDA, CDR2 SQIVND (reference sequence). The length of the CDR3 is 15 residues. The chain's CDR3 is CASSATSSGANVLTF. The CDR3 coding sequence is TGTGCCAGTAGCGCAACTAGCTCTGGGGCCAACGTCCTGACTTTC.

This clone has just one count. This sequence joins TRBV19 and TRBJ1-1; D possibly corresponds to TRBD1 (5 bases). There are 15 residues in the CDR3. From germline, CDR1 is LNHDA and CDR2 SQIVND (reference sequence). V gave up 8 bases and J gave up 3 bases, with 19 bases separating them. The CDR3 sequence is CASSEGRNGHTEAFF. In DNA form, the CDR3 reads TGTGCCAGTTCAGAGGGGAGGAATGGTCACACTGAAGCTTTCTTT.

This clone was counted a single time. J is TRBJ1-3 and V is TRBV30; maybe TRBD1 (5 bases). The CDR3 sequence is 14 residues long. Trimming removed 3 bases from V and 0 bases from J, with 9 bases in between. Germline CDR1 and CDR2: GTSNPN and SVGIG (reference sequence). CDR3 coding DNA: TGTGCCTGGAGCCGGGGGGGCTCTGGAAACACCATATATTTT. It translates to CAWSRGGSGNTIYF.

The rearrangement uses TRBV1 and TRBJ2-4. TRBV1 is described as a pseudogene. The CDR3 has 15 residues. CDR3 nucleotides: TGCACCAGCGGCAGGACAAAGGTCCCGGGGAACATTCAGTACTTC. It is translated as CTSGRTKVPGNIQYF.

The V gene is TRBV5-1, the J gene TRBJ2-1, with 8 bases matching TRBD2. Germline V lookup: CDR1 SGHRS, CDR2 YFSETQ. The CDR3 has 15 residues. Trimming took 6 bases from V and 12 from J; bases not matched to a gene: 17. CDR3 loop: CASTGQTINREGQFF. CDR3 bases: TGCGCCAGCACTGGACAGACGATCAACCGGGAGGGGCAGTTCTTC.

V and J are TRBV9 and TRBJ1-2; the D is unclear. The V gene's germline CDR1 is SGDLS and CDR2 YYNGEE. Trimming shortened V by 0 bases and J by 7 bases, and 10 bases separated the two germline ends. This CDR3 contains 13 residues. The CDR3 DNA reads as TGTGCCAGCAGCGTAGCTCCCAGGCTTGGCTACACCTTC. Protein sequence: CASSVAPRLGYTF.

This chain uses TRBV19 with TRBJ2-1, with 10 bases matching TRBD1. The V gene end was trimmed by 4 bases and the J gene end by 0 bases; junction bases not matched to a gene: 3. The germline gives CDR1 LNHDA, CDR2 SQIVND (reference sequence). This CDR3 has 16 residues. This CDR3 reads CASSRDRGSSYNEQFF. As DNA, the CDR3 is TGTGCCAGTAGTAGGGACAGGGGCAGCTCCTACAATGAGCAGTTCTTC.

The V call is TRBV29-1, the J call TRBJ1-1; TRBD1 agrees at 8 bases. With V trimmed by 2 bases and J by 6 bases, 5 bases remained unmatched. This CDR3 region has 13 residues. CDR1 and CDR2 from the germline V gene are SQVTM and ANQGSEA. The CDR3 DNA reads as TGCAGCGTTGAACTCAGGGGGCGATCTGAAGCTTTCTTT. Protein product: CSVELRGRSEAFF.

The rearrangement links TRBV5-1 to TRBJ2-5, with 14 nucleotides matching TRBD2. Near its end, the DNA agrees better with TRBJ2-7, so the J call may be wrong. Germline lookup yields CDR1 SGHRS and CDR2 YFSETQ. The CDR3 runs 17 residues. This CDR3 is CASSWGLAGESSYEQYF. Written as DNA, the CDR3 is TGCGCCAGCAGCTGGGGACTAGCGGGGGAGAGCTCCTACGAGCAGTACTTC.

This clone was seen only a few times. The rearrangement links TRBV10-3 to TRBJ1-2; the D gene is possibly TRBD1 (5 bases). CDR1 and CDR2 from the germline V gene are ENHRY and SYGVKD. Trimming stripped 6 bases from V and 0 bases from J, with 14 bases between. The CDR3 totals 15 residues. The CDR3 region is CAISPGTASNYGYTF. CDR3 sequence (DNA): TGTGCCATCAGCCCTGGGACGGCCTCTAACTATGGCTACACCTTC.

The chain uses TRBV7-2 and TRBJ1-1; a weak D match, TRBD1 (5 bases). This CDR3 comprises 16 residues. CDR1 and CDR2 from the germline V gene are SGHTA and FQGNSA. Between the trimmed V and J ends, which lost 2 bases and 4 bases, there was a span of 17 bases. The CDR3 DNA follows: TGTGCCAGCAGCTTATTTGGTTCAGGGTTGGGCACTGAAGCTTTCTTT. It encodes CASSLFGSGLGTEAFF.

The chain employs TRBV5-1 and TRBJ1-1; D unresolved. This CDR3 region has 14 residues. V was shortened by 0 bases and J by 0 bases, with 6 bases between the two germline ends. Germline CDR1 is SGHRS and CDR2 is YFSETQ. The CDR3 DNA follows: TGCGCCAGCAGCTTGGGACCGTTGAACACTGAAGCTTTCTTT. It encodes CASSLGPLNTEAFF.

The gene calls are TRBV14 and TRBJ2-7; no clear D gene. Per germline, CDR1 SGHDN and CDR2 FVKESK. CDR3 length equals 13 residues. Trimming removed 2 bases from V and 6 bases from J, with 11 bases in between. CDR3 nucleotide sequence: TGTGCCAGCAGCCAATTATCTCCTACCGAGCAGTACTTC. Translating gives CASSQLSPTEQYF.

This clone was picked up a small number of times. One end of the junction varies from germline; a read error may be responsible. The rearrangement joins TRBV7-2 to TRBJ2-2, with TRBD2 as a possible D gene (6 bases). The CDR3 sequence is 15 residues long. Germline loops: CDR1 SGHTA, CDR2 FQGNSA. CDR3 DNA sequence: TGTGCCAGCAGCCGCGGGGCAGGGAACGCCGGGGAGCTGTTTTTT. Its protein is CASSRGAGNAGELFF.

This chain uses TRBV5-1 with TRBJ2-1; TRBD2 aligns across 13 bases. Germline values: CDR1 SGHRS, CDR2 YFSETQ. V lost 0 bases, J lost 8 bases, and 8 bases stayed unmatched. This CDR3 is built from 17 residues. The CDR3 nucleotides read TGCGCCAGCAGCTTGGAATCGGGACTAGCGGGGTTCGATGAGCAGTTCTTC. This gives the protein CASSLESGLAGFDEQFF. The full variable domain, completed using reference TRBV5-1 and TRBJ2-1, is KAGVTQTPRYLIKTRGQQVTLSCSPISGHRSVSWYQQTPGQGLQFLFEYFSETQRNKGNFPGRFSGRQFSNSRSEMNVSTLELGDSALYLCASSLESGLAGFDEQFFGPGTRLTVL.

CDR3 DNA: TGTGCCAGCCAACAAGGGGGTTCGGGAAACACCATATATTTT. Translated: CASQQGGSGNTIYF. The chain recombines TRBV25-1 with TRBJ1-3; TRBD1 is a possible D gene (6 bases). Trimming took off 8 bases at V and 4 bases at J, with 15 bases between the two ends. Germline V gives CDR1 MGHDK, CDR2 SYGVNS. The CDR3 loop spans 14 amino acids.

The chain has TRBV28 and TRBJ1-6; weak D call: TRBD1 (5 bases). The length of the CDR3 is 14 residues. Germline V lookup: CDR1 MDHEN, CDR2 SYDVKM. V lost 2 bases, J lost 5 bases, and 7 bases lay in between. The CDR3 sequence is CASSLGGDNSPLHF. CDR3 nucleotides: TGTGCCAGCAGTTTAGGGGGGGATAATTCACCCCTCCACTTT.

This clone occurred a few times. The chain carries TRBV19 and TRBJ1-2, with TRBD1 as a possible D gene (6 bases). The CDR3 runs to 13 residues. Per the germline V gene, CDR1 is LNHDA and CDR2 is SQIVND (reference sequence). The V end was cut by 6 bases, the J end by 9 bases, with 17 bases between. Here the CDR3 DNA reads TGTGCCAGTAGCCCCACAGGGCCGGGGAGCTACACCTTC. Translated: CASSPTGPGSYTF. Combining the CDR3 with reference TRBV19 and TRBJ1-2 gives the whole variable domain DGGITQSPKYLFRKEGQNVTLSCEQNLNHDAMYWYRQDPGQGLRLIYYSQIVNDFQKGDIAEGYSVSREKKESFPLTVTSAQKNPTAFYLCASSPTGPGSYTFGSGTRLTVV.

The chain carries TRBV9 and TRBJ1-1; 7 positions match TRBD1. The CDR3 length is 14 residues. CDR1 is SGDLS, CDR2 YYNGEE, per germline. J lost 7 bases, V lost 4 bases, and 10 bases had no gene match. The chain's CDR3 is CASSTALGGGEAFF. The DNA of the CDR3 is TGTGCCAGCAGCACCGCGCTAGGGGGCGGTGAAGCTTTCTTT.

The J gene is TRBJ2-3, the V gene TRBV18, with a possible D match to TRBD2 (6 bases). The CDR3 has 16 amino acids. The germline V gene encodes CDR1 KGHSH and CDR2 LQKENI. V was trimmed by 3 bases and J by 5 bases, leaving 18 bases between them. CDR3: CASSPRSGLGLDTQYF. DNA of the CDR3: TGTGCCAGCTCACCTCGGAGCGGGCTGGGATTAGATACGCAGTATTTT.

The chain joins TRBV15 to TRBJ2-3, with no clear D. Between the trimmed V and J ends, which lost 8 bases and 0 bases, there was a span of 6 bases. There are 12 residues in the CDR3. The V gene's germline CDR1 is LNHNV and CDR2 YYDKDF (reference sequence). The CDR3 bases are TGTGCCACCTCGCCTAGCACAGATACGCAGTATTTT. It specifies CATSPSTDTQYF.

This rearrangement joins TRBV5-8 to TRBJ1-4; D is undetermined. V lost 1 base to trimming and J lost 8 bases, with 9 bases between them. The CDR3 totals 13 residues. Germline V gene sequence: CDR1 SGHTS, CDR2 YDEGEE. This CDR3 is CASSLSRREKLFF. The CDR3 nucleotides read TGTGCCAGCAGCTTGTCCCGGCGGGAAAAACTGTTTTTT.

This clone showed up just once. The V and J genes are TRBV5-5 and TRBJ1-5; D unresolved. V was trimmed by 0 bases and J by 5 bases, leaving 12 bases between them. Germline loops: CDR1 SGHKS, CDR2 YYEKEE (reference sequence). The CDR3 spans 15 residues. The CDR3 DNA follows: TGTGCCAGCAGCTTGGCGCGGGTCATCGATCAGCCCCAGCATTTT. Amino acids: CASSLARVIDQPQHF.